The TCR beta chain under discussion was sequenced for a study of early T cells in non-severe SARS-CoV-2 infection (dated by TCRdb to the early 2020s). Describing the broader study: Because TCR sequencing was done on bulk RNA from unsorted whole blood, the alpha and beta chains could not be paired. What the authors observed across the whole study: VDJdb matching was skewed toward anti-spike CD8 responses, so virus-specific expansions were likely underestimated and private and CD4 specificities were missed.

This clonotype was observed at least ten times. The target of this receptor is not known. Per-nucleotide qualities are absent, and no much larger clonotype sits a single base away. This was a case-control study nested in a cohort of healthcare workers in London, UK, who had nasopharyngeal swab PCR tests and blood samples taken every week. Healthcare workers were recruited between 23 and 31 March 2020, during the week of the UK lockdown, and were followed weekly for up to about 16 weeks. The library was produced with 5' RACE. For sequencing, a NextSeq 500 was employed. Unique molecular identifiers were attached to individual cDNA molecules in the TCR library protocol so that sequencing error and PCR bias could be corrected. Both TCR alpha and beta chains were sequenced, and tight co-correlation was observed between alpha and beta sequence abundances in each sample. Under the source paper's analysis protocol: V gene, J gene and CDR3 annotation of TCR sequences was performed with Decombinator V4. Expanded TCRs were defined as changing significantly between any two time points under a Poisson model with p below 0.0001. TCR abundances were normalised to the total number of TCRs sequenced per sample and expressed as counts per million. A search of VDJdb, accessed on 1 November 2021, was run for TCRs annotated to CMV, EBV and SARS-CoV-2, with TCRs annotated for multiple antigens excluded. The public reads were run again by TCRdb, first through fastp at Q25 and then through MiXCR, and only productive beta chains were kept. For every CDR3 protein sequence, its rows merge into one entry that carries the most common genes and DNA. What appears here as the V and J calls and clone size reflects TCRdb's work, not the paper's. Present in this sample are over 25,000 distinct CDR3 sequences, 5% to 7% of which were seen just once. Of the sample, about 0.9% falls within the top ten clones.

This receptor was identified in an adult who was a healthcare worker with PCR-confirmed SARS-CoV-2 infection or an uninfected control (not recorded which). Material for sequencing was whole blood.

Here is the DNA: TGTGCCAGCAGCTTAGCTCAATGGACCGTGGAGCAGTTCTTC. The encoded protein is CASSLAQWTVEQFF. Recombination joined TRBV7-2 with TRBJ2-1; the D segment cannot be called with confidence. CDR1 and CDR2 (SGHTA, FQGNSA) derive from the germline V gene. A distance of 13 bases separates the germline ends of V and J, which lose 0 bases and 10 bases respectively. CDR3 length: 14 amino acids, cysteine to phenylalanine. The retained sequence is limited to the CDR3, 42 bases, with the frame set at the first base.